This T cell receptor (beta chain) was sequenced for a study of cytomegalovirus exposure and HLA in healthy donors. General observations from the study: It was assumed in the presence/absence analyses that sequencing depth was roughly uniform across donors. The analysis excluded some indistinguishable V segments, including TRBV6-2 and TRBV6-3. For most TCR beta V segments, an earlier analysis put the productive rate at about 90% or about 30% of the time.

V lost 0 bases to trimming and J lost 0 bases, with 6 bases between them. This CDR3 has 15 residues. The germline CDR1 and CDR2 sequences are MDHEN and SYDVKM. In the case of this clone: Its antigen is unknown.

The PCR ran on 60 Vbeta and 13 Jbeta primers. Some clones are missing from TCRdb's copy, which holds only in-frame ones; the method was immunoSEQ multiplex PCR. Among about 190,000 clones listed, roughly four fifths were seen once. This chain connects TRBV28 to TRBJ1-3, with unresolved D. The origin of this receptor is a woman between 18 and 29 years old in good health and CMV-seropositive. The specimen was PBMCs. Here the CDR3 DNA reads TGTGCCAGCAGTTTATGGGCCCGCTCTGGAAACACCATATATTTT. Its translation: CASSLWARSGNTIYF. Filled out from reference TRBV28 and TRBJ1-3, the complete variable domain reads DVKVTQSSRYLVKRTGEKVFLECVQDMDHENMFWYRQDPGLGLRLIYFSYDVKMKEKGDIPEGYSVSREKKERFSLILESASTNQTSMYLCASSLWARSGNTIYFGEGSWLTVV.